A selection of T cell receptor beta chains follows, all from one sample in a study of cytomegalovirus exposure and HLA in healthy donors. Using immunoSEQ multiplex PCR, the repertoire was profiled, and TCRdb retains in-frame clones only, with some absent. The sample records some 140,000 clones, approximately 80% being singletons. Sample: PBMCs. The receptors here all came from a woman between 40 and 55 years old in good health and CMV-seropositive. CDR3s include the opening cysteine and the closing phenylalanine or tryptophan. The D gene is left open where the match is weak. A row's size may be missing; if present it is once, few, many or a size class.

J | D | V | size | DNA | CDR3
TRBJ2-1 | . | TRBV27 | . | TGTGCCAGCTCCGAGGGAACCTCGGCCCCTAATGAGCAGTTCTTC | CASSEGTSAPNEQFF
TRBJ1-4 | . | TRBV5-5 | . | TGTGCCAGCAGTTTCGACAGGACGGAGAATGAAAAACTGTTTTTT | CASSFDRTENEKLFF
TRBJ2-5 | TRBD2 | TRBV11-2 | once | TGTGCCAGCAGCTTAATAGCGGGGGCGGGGGAGACCCAGTACTTC | CASSLIAGAGETQYF
TRBJ1-5 | . | TRBV4-1 | . | TGCGCCAGCAGCCTCTCGATTGGGGCTGAAGGCAATCAGCCCCAGCATTTT | CASSLSIGAEGNQPQHF
TRBJ2-1 | TRBD2 | TRBV7-3 | . | TGTGCCAGCAGTCTTCTAGCGGGAGGGCCGAATGAGCAGTTCTTC | CASSLLAGGPNEQFF
TRBJ2-3 | TRBD2 | TRBV10-3 | . | TGTGCCATCAGTGAGACTAGCGGGAGGACAGATACGCAGTATTTT | CAISETSGRTDTQYF
TRBJ1-2 | TRBD1 | TRBV2 | . | TGTGCCAGCAGTTACAGGGGCCTAAACTATGGCTACACCTTC | CASSYRGLNYGYTF
TRBJ2-3 | TRBD2 | TRBV9 | . | TGTGCCAGCAGCGTAGGTCGTAGCGGGAGAGCAGATACGCAGTATTTT | CASSVGRSGRADTQYF
TRBJ1-1 | TRBD1 | TRBV5-1 | . | TGCGCCAGCTCTCAGGGGGTGAACACTGAAGCTTTCTTT | CASSQGVNTEAFF
TRBJ1-1 | . | TRBV5-1 | . | TGCGCCAGCAGCTTGGAGGGGTGGGGCACTGAAGCTTTCTTT | CASSLEGWGTEAFF
TRBJ1-1 | . | TRBV5-5 | . | TGTGCCAGCAGCTCCTGGGGGGTTTTGAACACTGAAGCTTTCTTT | CASSSWGVLNTEAFF
TRBJ2-2 | TRBD2 | TRBV6-1 | once | TGTGCCAGCAGTGACCCTAGCGGGAGAGGCACCGGGGAGCTGTTTTTT | CASSDPSGRGTGELFF
TRBJ2-7 | . | TRBV5-5 | . | TGTGCCAGCAGCTTGGAGAGGGGGAGACTCTACGAGCAGTACTTC | CASSLERGRLYEQYF
TRBJ1-1 | TRBD1 | TRBV7-8 | . | TGTGCCAGCAGCTCCGGACAGGGCCACACTGAAGCTTTCTTT | CASSSGQGHTEAFF
TRBJ2-1 | TRBD2 | TRBV6-4 | . | TGTGCCAGCAGTGAAAGCGGGAGGGCCGGGGAGCAGTTCTTC | CASSESGRAGEQFF
TRBJ2-7 | . | TRBV11-2 | . | TGTGCCAGCAGCTTAGGGACTAAGAACGGCGAGCAGTACTTC | CASSLGTKNGEQYF
TRBJ2-2 | TRBD1 | TRBV7-9 | . | TGTGCCAGCACCTTAACAGGGGGCAACACCGGGGAGCTGTTTTTT | CASTLTGGNTGELFF
TRBJ2-1 | . | TRBV28 | . | TGTGCCAGCAGTTTATCCCCGGGAGCGCGCCCGGAGCAGTTCTTC | CASSLSPGARPEQFF
TRBJ2-7 | TRBD2 | TRBV10-3 | few | TGTGCCATCAAAGGGGCCGGGGGGGTTGCTGGGCAGTACTTC | CAIKGAGGVAGQYF
TRBJ2-1 | TRBD2 | TRBV27 | many | TGTGCCAGCAGTTTATATGGGGGAGGGCCAGTCTACAATGAGCAGTTCTTC | CASSLYGGGPVYNEQFF
TRBJ2-7 | . | TRBV18 | . | TGTGCCAGCTCACCCACCGGGGGGCTCCTGACCTACGAGCAGTACTTC | CASSPTGGLLTYEQYF
TRBJ2-1 | TRBD1 | TRBV15 | . | TGTGCCACCAGCAGAGCCGGGACAGGGCCCAATGAGCAGTTCTTC | CATSRAGTGPNEQFF
TRBJ2-1 | . | TRBV2 | . | TGTGCCAGCAGTGAACAATCCTACAATGAGCAGTTCTTC | CASSEQSYNEQFF
TRBJ1-2 | TRBD1 | TRBV28 | . | TGTGCCAGCACTGTGGACAGGGGGAGAGGCTACACCTTC | CASTVDRGRGYTF
TRBJ1-4 | . | TRBV25-1 | . | TGTGCCAGCAGTGAATCAGGAATCACTAATGAAAAACTGTTTTTT | CASSESGITNEKLFF
TRBJ2-3 | . | TRBV7-9 | . | TGTGCCAGCAGCCCCCCTGCGGCCACCTCTGGCACAGATACGCAGTATTTT | CASSPPAATSGTDTQYF
TRBJ2-5 | . | TRBV9 | . | TGTGCCAGCAGCGACGACTACTTTCTTGAGACCCAGTACTTC | CASSDDYFLETQYF
TRBJ1-2 | . | TRBV9 | . | TGTGCCAGCAGCGTAGAGGGGTTGGAGGGCTACACCTTC | CASSVEGLEGYTF
TRBJ2-1 | TRBD1 | TRBV6-1 | . | TGTGCCAGCAGTGAAGGAGGGGGCCCCCACTACAATGAGCAGTTCTTC | CASSEGGGPHYNEQFF
TRBJ1-2 | . | TRBV28 | . | TGTGCCAGCAGCTCCAGGGCTCGGCCTTATGGCTACACCTTC | CASSSRARPYGYTF
TRBJ2-1 | . | TRBV19 | . | TGTGCCAGCTCGGGACTGGGCTCCTACAATGAGCAGTTCTTC | CASSGLGSYNEQFF
TRBJ2-5 | TRBD2 | TRBV28 | . | TGTGCCAGCAGTTATCCTAGCGGGCAGTACCAAGAGACCCAGTACTTC | CASSYPSGQYQETQYF
TRBJ2-1 | TRBD2 | TRBV5-1 | . | TGCGCCAGCAGCTTGGCAGCGGGAGGGCCCTACAATGAGCAGTTCTTC | CASSLAAGGPYNEQFF
TRBJ2-1 | . | TRBV4-1 | . | TGCGCCAGCAGCCAAGTCGACCTAGTCTCCTACAATGAGCAGTTCTTC | CASSQVDLVSYNEQFF
TRBJ1-5 | TRBD1 | TRBV10-3 | . | TGTGCCATCAGGGGACAGGAGAGCAATCAGCCCCAGCATTTT | CAIRGQESNQPQHF
TRBJ2-7 | . | TRBV11-2 | . | TGTGCCAGCAGCTTAGCGAACAGGGCCTACGAGCAGTACTTC | CASSLANRAYEQYF
TRBJ2-2 | . | TRBV5-1 | . | TGCGCCAGCAGCTCGAGGGGGGGGCTTAGGTCGCGGGAGTTGGCGAACACCGGGGAGCTGTTTTTT | CASSSRGGLRSRELANTGELFF
TRBJ2-7 | . | TRBV19 | . | TGTGCCAGTAGTACTCCGGGACAAACCTACGAGCAGTACTTC | CASSTPGQTYEQYF
TRBJ2-1 | TRBD2 | TRBV2 | . | TGTGCCAGCAGTGAAACAATAGCGGGAATGGGGAATGAGCAGTTCTTC | CASSETIAGMGNEQFF
TRBJ1-1 | . | TRBV5-4 | . | TGTGCCAGCAGCGCCGCGGGGGGTTGGGGAACAACTGAAGCTTTCTTT | CASSAAGGWGTTEAFF
TRBJ1-2 | . | TRBV28 | . | TGTGCCAGCAGTTTAGGGGGCTCAGGTTATGGCTACACCTTC | CASSLGGSGYGYTF
TRBJ1-1 | TRBD1 | TRBV29-1 | . | TGCAGCGTGGGCGGGGACAGGGGCCTTAACACTGAAGCTTTCTTT | CSVGGDRGLNTEAFF
TRBJ2-1 | . | TRBV11-2 | . | TGTGCCAGCAGCTTAGAAGGAGCCTATGATAATTACAATGAGCAGTTCTTC | CASSLEGAYDNYNEQFF
TRBJ1-2 | . | TRBV5-1 | . | TGCGCCACCAAGGCCATACAGGGTGACTATGGCTACACCTTC | CATKAIQGDYGYTF
TRBJ1-5 | . | TRBV7-4 | once | TGTGCCAGCAGCTTAGTCGGTCGGAGCATGCCGAACAATCAGCCCCAGCATTTT | CASSLVGRSMPNNQPQHF
TRBJ2-7 | TRBD2 | TRBV12-5 | . | TGTGCTAGTGGTTTGGGACTAGCGGGGTTATACGAGCAGTACTTC | CASGLGLAGLYEQYF
TRBJ1-2 | . | TRBV6-5 | . | TGTGCCAGCAGTTCAGCAGGGGCTCCTAACTATGGCTACACCTTC | CASSSAGAPNYGYTF
TRBJ2-2 | . | TRBV15 | . | TGTGCCACCAGCAGAGATTTTGGAGGTCACACCGGGGAGCTGTTTTTT | CATSRDFGGHTGELFF
TRBJ2-7 | TRBD2 | TRBV6-6 | . | TGTGCCAGCAGTTCCCTACCGGGACTAGCGGACAACGAGCAGTACTTC | CASSSLPGLADNEQYF
TRBJ2-1 | TRBD1 | TRBV2 | . | TGTGCCAATAAGTGGGGACAGGATTCCTACAATGAGCAGTTCTTC | CANKWGQDSYNEQFF
TRBJ2-7 | . | TRBV28 | . | TGTGCCAGCAGTCCTGGGGGTGGCGGGATTCACGACGAGCAGTACTTC | CASSPGGGGIHDEQYF
TRBJ2-1 | TRBD2 | TRBV5-1 | few | TGCGCCAGCAGCTTGGTAGCGGGAGGGCGCTACAATGAGCAGTTCTTC | CASSLVAGGRYNEQFF
TRBJ2-7 | TRBD1 | TRBV5-1 | . | TGCGCCAGCAGCCCAAGGACAGGGGGGTTTGAGCAGTACTTC | CASSPRTGGFEQYF
TRBJ2-5 | . | TRBV7-3 | . | TGTGCCAGCAGCCTAGGGGCGTCCCGGACAGAGACCCAGTACTTC | CASSLGASRTETQYF
TRBJ2-5 | . | TRBV19 | few | TGTGCCAGTAGTACGAGAGGGACAAAGCAAGAGACCCAGTACTTC | CASSTRGTKQETQYF
TRBJ1-1 | . | TRBV12-2 | few | TGTGCAAGTCGCTTCGACCCCCACCGATGGGGCCGGCAGTCTGAAGCTTTCTTT | CASRFDPHRWGRQSEAFF
TRBJ2-7 | TRBD2 | TRBV4-1 | . | TGCGCCAGCAGCCCTCGACTAGCGGGAGATTACGAGCAGTACTTC | CASSPRLAGDYEQYF
TRBJ2-2 | TRBD1 | TRBV27 | . | TGTGCCAGCAGTTTATCGTCCCAGGGGGCCGGGGAGCTGTTTTTT | CASSLSSQGAGELFF
TRBJ1-2 | . | TRBV5-1 | . | TGCGCCAGCAGCTTGAGAGGAGGAGGCGATGGCTACACCTTC | CASSLRGGGDGYTF
TRBJ2-5 | . | TRBV6-4 | . | TGTGCCAGCAGCCGGAGGGAGCTCCGGGACCCGAAAAGGCAAGAGACCCAGTACTTC | CASSRRELRDPKRQETQYF